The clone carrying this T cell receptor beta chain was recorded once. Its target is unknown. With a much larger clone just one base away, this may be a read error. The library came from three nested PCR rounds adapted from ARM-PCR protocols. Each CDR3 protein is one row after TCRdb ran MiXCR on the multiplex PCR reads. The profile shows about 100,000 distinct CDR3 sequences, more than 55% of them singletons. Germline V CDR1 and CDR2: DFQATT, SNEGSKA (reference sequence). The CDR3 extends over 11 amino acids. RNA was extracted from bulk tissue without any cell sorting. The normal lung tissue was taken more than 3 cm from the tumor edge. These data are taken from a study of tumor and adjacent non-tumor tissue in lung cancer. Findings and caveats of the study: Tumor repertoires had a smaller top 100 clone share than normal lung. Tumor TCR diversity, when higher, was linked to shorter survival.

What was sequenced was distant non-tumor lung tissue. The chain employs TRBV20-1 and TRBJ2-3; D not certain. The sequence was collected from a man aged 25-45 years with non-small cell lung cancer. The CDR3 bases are TGCACTGCTAGAGGTGGACATACGCAGTATTTT. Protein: CTARGGHTQYF.